Following are 10 T cell receptor beta chains from one sample sequenced in a study of identical twins. One entry per CDR3 protein, called by TCRdb with MiXCR from the 5' RACE reads. In the table there are about 690,000 distinct CDR3 sequences, 21% of which are singletons. The same sample was also studied in work on T cells expressing NK-cell markers.

The specimen was PBMCs. The receptor set was obtained from a woman aged 18-29 years in good health.

V usage is TRBV14 and J usage is TRBJ2-7, with no clear D. In germline, CDR1 is SGHDN, CDR2 FVKESK. V lost 1 base, J lost 4 bases, and 5 bases lay in between. The CDR3 consists of 12 residues. DNA of the CDR3: TGTGCCAGCAGCCAAGTGATTTACGAGCAGTACTTC. Translation gives CASSQVIYEQYF.

The chain is built from TRBV20-1 and TRBJ2-1; 8 positions match TRBD2. Germline V gives CDR1 DFQATT, CDR2 SNEGSKA (reference sequence). The J segment lost 0 bases and the V segment lost 3 bases, leaving 7 bases of the junction unmatched. CDR3 size: 16 residues. CDR3: CSASQQRGSSYNEQFF. In DNA, the CDR3 is TGCAGTGCTAGTCAGCAGCGGGGGAGCTCCTACAATGAGCAGTTCTTC.

This clonotype showed up many times. The chain couples TRBV5-5 to TRBJ2-1; the D gene could be TRBD1 or TRBD2 (5 bases each). This CDR3 contains 14 residues. CDR1 is SGHKS and CDR2 is YYEKEE in the germline V gene (reference sequence). The ends were cut back, 2 bases at V and 6 bases at J, with 12 bases in the middle. The CDR3 DNA reads TGTGCCAGCAGCTTAGTTTGGGGGTCCAATGAGCAGTTCTTC. Translating gives CASSLVWGSNEQFF.

This chain uses TRBV10-3 with TRBJ1-5, with D maybe TRBD1 (5 bases). Germline CDR1 and CDR2: ENHRY and SYGVKD. Trimming pared 8 bases from V and 2 bases from J, leaving 13 bases between. This CDR3 is built from 14 residues. The CDR3 sequence is CAIGPQEGNQPQHF. CDR3 in DNA: TGTGCCATCGGGCCACAGGAGGGCAATCAGCCCCAGCATTTT.

V gene TRBV3-1 combines with J gene TRBJ2-1; D is unclear. Germline lookup yields CDR1 LGHDT and CDR2 YNNKEL (reference sequence). The CDR3 runs 12 residues. The ends were cut back, 4 bases at V and 9 bases at J, with 10 bases in the middle. The DNA for the CDR3 is TGTGCCAGCAGCCCCGACACTCCTGAGCAGTTCTTC. Translated: CASSPDTPEQFF.

In this sample, this clonotype turned up a few times. The chain is built from TRBV20-1 and TRBJ2-7, with 7 bases matching TRBD2. V lost 3 bases and J lost 2; bases outside the gene matches: 7. The CDR3 contains 14 residues. The germline CDR1 and CDR2 sequences are DFQATT and SNEGSKA (reference sequence). Here the CDR3 reads CSARSGRPPYEQYF. The DNA for the CDR3 is TGCAGTGCTAGGTCCGGGAGGCCCCCCTACGAGCAGTACTTC.

Only a few counts were recorded for this clonotype. The V and J genes are TRBV7-2 and TRBJ2-7; D call uncertain. This CDR3 is built from 16 residues. V gave up 5 bases and J gave up 2 bases, with 19 bases separating them. Looked up from germline, CDR1 is SGHTA and CDR2 is FQGNSA. CDR3 amino acids: CASSHSGPGTPYEQYF. The CDR3 DNA reads TGTGCCAGCAGCCACTCAGGCCCAGGCACACCCTACGAGCAGTACTTC.

The chain combines TRBV3-1 with TRBJ2-1, with 11 bases aligning to TRBD2. The germline CDR1 and CDR2 sequences are LGHDT and YNNKEL (reference sequence). After removal of 2 bases from V and 5 bases from J, the junction contained 20 bases not matched to a gene. The CDR3 is 21 amino acids. In DNA, the CDR3 is TGTGCCAGCAGCCAAAATCCCGCTTGGACTAGCGGGCTGAAACGCAACAATGAGCAGTTCTTC. It is translated as CASSQNPAWTSGLKRNNEQFF.

The chain recombines TRBV12-3 or TRBV12-4 with TRBJ2-3; 7 bases are a match to TRBD2. Trimming cost V 6 bases and J 3 bases; bases outside gene matches: 12. There are 16 residues in the CDR3. The CDR3 loop reads CASSMSGGVRTDTQYF. For the CDR3, the DNA is TGTGCCAGCAGCATGAGTGGGGGGGTGAGAACAGATACGCAGTATTTT.

This rearrangement joins TRBV7-9 to TRBJ1-1; unclear D gene. CDR1 is SEHNR and CDR2 is FQNEAQ in the germline V gene (reference sequence). This CDR3 is built from 13 residues. V dropped 0 bases and J dropped 8 bases, with 10 bases sitting between them. The CDR3 region has the DNA TGTGCCAGCAGCTTAGCGCAACACGGGGAAGCTTTCTTT. The encoded protein is CASSLAQHGEAFF.